This T cell receptor beta chain was found in a study of blood T cell repertoires in COVID-19. Across the whole study: Samples came from the United States, Italy and Spain, spanning acute and convalescent COVID-19. The analysed material was cDNA or gDNA that came from T cells, B-cell-depleted T cells, or PBMCs.

Source study methods: Nucleated cell counts were estimated from reference gene primer amplification. Clones were sequenced by immunoSEQ multiplex PCR, and TCRdb holds only the in-frame ones, with some missing. V and J calls and clone size come straight from that table; D and trimming were deduced from the DNA. Among 90,000 to 110,000 clones listed, about 87% were seen once. This CDR3 is 12 amino acids long. Germline values: CDR1 SQVTM, CDR2 ANQGSEA. Trimming shortened V by 4 bases and J by 7 bases, and 13 bases separated the two germline ends. This chain connects TRBV29-1 to TRBJ1-2, with D possibly being TRBD1 (6 bases). This TCR was recovered from a human donor in a cohort sampled during active COVID-19. The sample was peripheral blood. CDR3 DNA: TGCAGCGTTGCGCGGGGGGCCAGTGGCTACACCTTC. Protein product: CSVARGASGYTF.